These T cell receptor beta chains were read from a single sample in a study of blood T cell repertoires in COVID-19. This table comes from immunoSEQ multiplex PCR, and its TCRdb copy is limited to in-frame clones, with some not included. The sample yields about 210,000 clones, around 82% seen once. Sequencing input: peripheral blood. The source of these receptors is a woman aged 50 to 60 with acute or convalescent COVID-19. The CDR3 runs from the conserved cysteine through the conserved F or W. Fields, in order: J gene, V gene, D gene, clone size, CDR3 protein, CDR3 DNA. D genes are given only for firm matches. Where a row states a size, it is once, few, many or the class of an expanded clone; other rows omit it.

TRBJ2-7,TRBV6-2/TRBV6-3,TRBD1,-,CASSYSRTGGATGEQYF,TGTGCCAGCAGTTACTCGAGGACAGGGGGTGCGACAGGGGAGCAGTACTTC
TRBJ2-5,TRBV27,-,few,CASTQRDTLGETQYF,TGTGCCAGCACCCAGAGGGACACCTTGGGGGAGACCCAGTACTTC
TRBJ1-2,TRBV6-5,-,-,CASRGQRTNYGYTF,TGTGCCAGCAGGGGGCAGCGAACTAACTATGGCTACACCTTC
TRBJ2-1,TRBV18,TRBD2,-,CASSPQGLADGGEQFF,TGTGCCAGCTCACCCCAGGGACTAGCGGACGGTGGTGAGCAGTTCTTC
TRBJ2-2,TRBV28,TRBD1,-,CASSPYPGTGKGTGELFF,TGTGCCAGCAGCCCCTATCCTGGGACAGGGAAGGGCACCGGGGAGCTGTTTTTT
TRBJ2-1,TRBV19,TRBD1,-,CASSLGQGITYNEQFF,TGTGCCAGTAGTTTGGGACAGGGTATCACCTACAATGAGCAGTTCTTC
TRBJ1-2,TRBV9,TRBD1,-,CASSATGGANYGYTF,TGTGCCAGCAGCGCGACAGGGGGCGCGAACTATGGCTACACCTTC
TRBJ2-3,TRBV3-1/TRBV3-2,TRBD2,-,CASSQDLASGRHSTDTQYF,TGTGCCAGCAGCCAAGATTTGGCTAGCGGGAGACACAGCACAGATACGCAGTATTTT
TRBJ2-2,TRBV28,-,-,CASSFSPPNTGELFF,TGTGCCAGCAGTTTTAGCCCCCCGAACACCGGGGAGCTGTTTTTT
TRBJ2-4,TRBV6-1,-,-,CASSEAPGNIQYF,TGTGCCAGCAGTGAAGCGCCGGGAAACATTCAGTACTTC
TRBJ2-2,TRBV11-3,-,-,CASSLDSGELFF,TGTGCCAGCAGCCTCGACAGCGGGGAGCTGTTTTTT
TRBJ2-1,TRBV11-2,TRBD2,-,CASSSRTSGSLEQFF,TGTGCCAGCAGCTCTAGGACTAGCGGGAGCCTTGAGCAGTTCTTC
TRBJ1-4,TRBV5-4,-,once,CASSLDRLSEKLFF,TGTGCCAGCAGCTTGGACAGGCTCTCTGAAAAACTGTTTTTT
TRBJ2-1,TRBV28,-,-,CASSTTSRTFNEQFF,TGTGCCAGCAGTACAACTAGTCGCACTTTCAATGAGCAGTTCTTC
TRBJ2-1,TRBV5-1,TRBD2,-,CASSLLAGSSNEQFF,TGCGCCAGCAGCCTTCTAGCGGGATCTTCCAATGAGCAGTTCTTC
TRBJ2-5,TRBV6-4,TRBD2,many,CASSDRFSGRARETQYF,TGTGCCAGCAGTGACCGATTTAGCGGGAGGGCACGGGAGACCCAGTACTTC
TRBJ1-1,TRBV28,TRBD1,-,CASSLTHRGEGNTEAFF,TGTGCCAGCAGTTTAACCCACAGGGGAGAGGGGAACACTGAAGCTTTCTTT
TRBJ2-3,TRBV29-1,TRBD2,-,CSVTSGRRPDTQYF,TGCAGCGTGACTAGCGGGAGGAGACCAGATACGCAGTATTTT
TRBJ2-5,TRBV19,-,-,CASRNGGPLYQETQYF,TGTGCCAGCAGAAATGGGGGCCCCCTGTACCAAGAGACCCAGTACTTC
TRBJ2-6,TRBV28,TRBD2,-,CASSSGTTGPGANVLTF,TGTGCCAGCAGCTCCGGGACTACCGGCCCTGGGGCCAACGTCCTGACTTTC
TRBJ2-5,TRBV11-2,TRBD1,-,CASSPGQGRQTQYF,TGTGCCAGCAGCCCGGGACAGGGGCGACAGACCCAGTACTTC
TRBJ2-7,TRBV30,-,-,CAWRGPLQRRETYEQYF,TGTGCCTGGAGAGGTCCCCTTCAAAGAAGAGAGACTTACGAGCAGTACTTC
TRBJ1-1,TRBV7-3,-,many,CASSLNRENTEAFF,TGTGCCAGCAGCTTAAACAGGGAGAACACTGAAGCTTTCTTT
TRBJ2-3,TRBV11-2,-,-,CASNGQGGDTQYF,TGTGCCAGCAACGGGCAGGGAGGAGATACGCAGTATTTT
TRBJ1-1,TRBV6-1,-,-,CASSEYRVKAFF,TGTGCCAGCAGTGAATACAGGGTTAAAGCTTTCTTT
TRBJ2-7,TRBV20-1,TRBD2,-,CSASASGSDYEQYF,TGCAGTGCTAGTGCTAGCGGGAGTGACTACGAGCAGTACTTC
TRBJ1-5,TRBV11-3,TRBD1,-,CASRLRSTGPRGNQPQHF,TGTGCCAGCAGGCTAAGATCGACAGGGCCACGGGGCAATCAGCCCCAGCATTTT
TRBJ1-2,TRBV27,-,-,CASSLRGSGYTF,TGTGCCAGCAGTTTGCGGGGGAGTGGCTACACCTTC
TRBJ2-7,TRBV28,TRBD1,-,CASSSPGQGTHEQYF,TGTGCCAGCAGTTCCCCAGGACAGGGAACCCACGAGCAGTACTTC
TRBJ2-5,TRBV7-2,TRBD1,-,CASSLLPQGAGETQYF,TGTGCCAGCAGCTTATTACCGCAGGGGGCCGGGGAGACCCAGTACTTC
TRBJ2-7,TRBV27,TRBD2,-,CASSLSPGGGEQYF,TGTGCCAGCAGTTTATCCCCCGGGGGGGGCGAGCAGTACTTC
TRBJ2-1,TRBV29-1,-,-,CSVDFQGNEQFF,TGCAGCGTTGATTTCCAGGGCAATGAGCAGTTCTTC
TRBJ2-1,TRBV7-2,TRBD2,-,CASSRLAQEQFF,TGTGCCAGCAGCCGACTAGCCCAGGAGCAGTTCTTC